The source of this TCR beta chain is a study of blood T cell repertoires in COVID-19. This table comes from immunoSEQ multiplex PCR, and its TCRdb copy is limited to in-frame clones, with some not included. The sample contains around 77,000 clones, 70% to 90% of which appear only once. Between the trimmed V and J ends, which lost 2 bases and 6 bases, there was a span of 8 bases. The CDR3 is 12 residues long. Germline V gene data show CDR1 as SNHLY and CDR2 as FYNNEI. The sample taken for sequencing was peripheral blood. J is TRBJ2-7 and V is TRBV2; TRBD2 might be the D (6 bases). This sequence originates from a man aged 65 to 79 with active or convalescent COVID-19. CDR3 in amino acids: CASSEQGLEQYF. For the CDR3, the DNA is TGTGCCAGCAGTGAACAGGGACTCGAGCAGTACTTC.